This TCR beta chain was recovered during a study of identical twins. Study outcomes and limitations: In monozygotic twins, models underestimated the sharing of out-of-frame TCR alpha. Invariant T cells like MAIT and iNKT could partly confound the zero-insertion analyses.

TCRdb re-derived calls from the 5' RACE reads in MiXCR, one entry per CDR3 protein. Of about 250,000 distinct CDR3 sequences in the sample, approximately 7.8% were seen once. The germline V gene has CDR1 SGHVS and CDR2 FNYEAQ. V dropped 7 bases and J dropped 2 bases, with 10 bases sitting between them. This CDR3 contains 13 residues. With regard to this clonotype: Its antigen is currently unknown.

This sample was shared with a second study, whose subject was yellow fever vaccine responses in identical twins.

This sequence was found in a woman younger than 30 in good health. Sample: CD8+ T cells sorted from blood. The chain links TRBV7-6 to TRBJ2-3; D is undetermined. For the CDR3, the DNA is TGTGCCAGCACCTGGTTCCCCACAGATACGCAGTATTTT. This sequence encodes CASTWFPTDTQYF. Full variable domain (outside the CDR3, taken from reference TRBV7-6 and TRBJ2-3): GAGVSQSPRYKVTKRGQDVALRCDPISGHVSLYWYRQALGQGPEFLTYFNYEAQQDKSGLPNDRFSAERPEGSISTLTIQRTEQRDSAMYRCASTWFPTDTQYFGPGTRLTVL.